This T cell receptor beta chain appears in the sequencing data of a study of CXCR3-negative and CXCR3-positive naive CD8 T cells. Considering frequency, this clonotype is medium-sized. The antigen is not known. The study, taken as a whole, reports: Naive subsets displayed similar surface CD5, and TCR strength was inferred from TRB CDR3 properties.

The TRB libraries of cDNA were built by UMI-labeled 5' RACE. TCRdb derives one entry per CDR3 protein from the 5' RACE reads, leaving out DNA. Here the sample table reports tens of thousands of distinct CDR3 sequences. Germline-derived CDR1 and CDR2 are SQVTM and ANQGSEA. The CDR3 loop spans 12 amino acids. The source material was naive CXCR3- CD8+ T cells from blood. The subset denotes: CD45RO-CCR7+CD27+CD95- naive CD8+ T cells lacking CXCR3 (TNR3-). This chain connects TRBV29-1 to TRBJ2-7; there is no DNA to check the TCRdb D call of TRBD1. The sequence came from a human donor in good health. Some clones in this sample may be carry-over from other donors' samples. The CDR3 here is CSVTGLGYEQYF.